This T cell receptor beta chain emerged from a study of response to subunit inactivated influenza vaccine. With 5 bases clipped from V and 7 bases from J, the junction kept 10 bases outside the gene matches. Germline CDR1 MNHNS, CDR2 SASEGT. This CDR3 spans 16 amino acids. In this sample, this clonotype turned up many times. No antigen is known for it. Whole-study findings and limits: Every seasonal influenza vaccination brings in few new T cells, the authors suggested.

TCRdb processed the RT-PCR reads anew with MiXCR; each CDR3 protein has one entry. The data hold hundreds of thousands of distinct CDR3 sequences, with over 9.5% observed a single time. The receptor comes from a man between 45 and 60 years old who received an inactivated influenza vaccine. The sample in question was PBMCs from blood, obtained on the day of vaccination. The chain uses TRBV6-1 and TRBJ2-1; 11 bases align to TRBD2. The CDR3 DNA reads as TGTGCCAGCAGTCCTTTTAGCGGGAGGGCCCAGAATGAGCAGTTCTTC. Its translation: CASSPFSGRAQNEQFF.